Presented here are 2 T cell receptor beta chains from one specimen sequenced in a study of blood T cells in healthy people across ages. A second 7 to 11 cycle PCR used barcoded and J-beta primers. One entry per CDR3 protein, called by TCRdb with MiXCR from the 5' RACE reads. The table has about 1.5 million distinct CDR3 sequences, 35% to 45% seen once. Sequencing was carried out using blood. These receptors originate from a young woman in good health.

The chain combines TRBV29-1 with TRBJ1-2, with TRBD1 matching over 7 bases. The CDR3 length is 13 residues. Losses at the gene ends were 8 bases for V and 8 bases for J; bases not matched to a gene: 14. Germline V lookup: CDR1 SQVTM, CDR2 ANQGSEA. Written as DNA, the CDR3 is TGCAGCTACAGGACAGGCCTAACCCAGGGCTACACCTTC. It specifies CSYRTGLTQGYTF.

This clonotype was recorded a few times. The rearrangement joins TRBV10-3 to TRBJ1-1; TRBD1 is a possible D gene (6 bases). Per germline, CDR1 ENHRY and CDR2 SYGVKD. The CDR3 extends over 14 amino acids. V lost 4 bases to trimming and J lost 2 bases, with 11 bases between them. The CDR3 DNA reads as TGTGCCATCAGTGTTAAACAGGGTAACACTGAAGCTTTCTTT. Its protein product is CAISVKQGNTEAFF.